The 25 T cell receptor beta chains given below trace back to one sample, sequenced in a study of blood T cell repertoires in COVID-19. TCRdb's table, derived via immunoSEQ multiplex PCR, lists solely in-frame clones and lacks some. The table has about 250,000 clones, just over 85% seen once. Specimen: PBMCs or T cells enriched from blood (not recorded which). These receptors originate from a man aged 40-49 years who had recovered from COVID-19.

This chain joins TRBV19 and TRBJ1-4; TRBD1 is a possible D gene (6 bases). CDR1 is LNHDA and CDR2 is SQIVND in the germline V gene (reference sequence). V lost 5 bases and J 4 bases, leaving 17 bases between the germline ends. The CDR3 spans 16 residues. CDR3 bases: TGTGCCAGTAGTTCAAACCAGGGGTCCGGTAATGAAAAACTGTTTTTT. It is translated as CASSSNQGSGNEKLFF. The variable domain in full, with the rest retrieved from reference TRBV19 and TRBJ1-4, is DGGITQSPKYLFRKEGQNVTLSCEQNLNHDAMYWYRQDPGQGLRLIYYSQIVNDFQKGDIAEGYSVSREKKESFPLTVTSAQKNPTAFYLCASSSNQGSGNEKLFFGSGTQLSVL.

V gene TRBV29-1 combines with J gene TRBJ2-7; TRBD2 matches 11 bases. The CDR3 consists of 12 residues. V lost 7 bases to trimming and J lost 4 bases; unmatched junction nucleotides: 3. Germline-derived CDR1 and CDR2 are SQVTM and ANQGSEA. As DNA, the CDR3 is TGCAGCGGTAGACTAGCGGGGTACGAGCAGTACTTC. This gives the protein CSGRLAGYEQYF.

V usage is TRBV18 and J usage is TRBJ2-7, with 9 nucleotides matching TRBD1. With 2 bases clipped from V and 5 bases from J, the junction kept 7 bases outside the gene matches. Germline CDR1 reads KGHSH; CDR2 reads LQKENI. The CDR3 is 15 residues long. DNA of the CDR3: TGTGCCAGCTCACCAAGAGAGGGACAGGGTCACGAGCAGTACTTC. Its protein is CASSPREGQGHEQYF.

The V call is TRBV11-3, the J call TRBJ2-3, with 7 nucleotides matching TRBD2. From germline, CDR1 is SGHNT and CDR2 YENEEA. With V trimmed by 1 base and J by 3 bases, 7 bases remained unmatched. The CDR3 has 16 residues. The CDR3 region is CASSLGGGGGTDTQYF. Written as DNA, the CDR3 is TGTGCCAGCAGCTTAGGTGGCGGGGGAGGTACAGATACGCAGTATTTT.

The chain carries TRBV7-7 and TRBJ2-5, with unresolved D. V was trimmed by 6 bases and J by 4 bases, leaving 12 bases between them. The CDR3 extends over 13 amino acids. Germline lookup yields CDR1 SSHAT and CDR2 FNYEAQ (reference sequence). CDR3 residues: CASSSLSGETQYF. The DNA for the CDR3 is TGTGCCAGCAGTTCCCTCTCGGGAGAGACCCAGTACTTC.

The chain carries TRBV4-1 and TRBJ2-7; 8 nucleotides align to TRBD1. V gave up 4 bases and J gave up 1 base; unmatched junction bases: 9. Germline CDR1 is MGHRA and CDR2 is YSYEKL. The CDR3 runs to 16 residues. The DNA of the CDR3 is TGCGCCAGCAGCCTTCGACCGGGACAGGCTTCCTACGAGCAGTACTTC. Protein sequence: CASSLRPGQASYEQYF.

The genes are TRBV27 and TRBJ2-7; 7 positions agree with TRBD2. After removal of 4 bases from V and 3 bases from J, the junction contained 6 bases not matched to a gene. The V gene's germline CDR1 is MNHEY and CDR2 SMNVEV (reference sequence). The CDR3 is made up of 14 amino acids. CDR3: CASSWGGGDYEQYF. As DNA, the CDR3 is TGTGCCAGCAGTTGGGGGGGTGGTGACTACGAGCAGTACTTC.

The chain employs TRBV10-3 and TRBJ2-1; TRBD2 matches 12 bases. Germline V CDR1 and CDR2: ENHRY, SYGVKD. V lost 8 bases and J lost 5; bases outside the gene matches: 1. This CDR3 contains 13 residues. This CDR3 is CAIGLAGNNEQFF. The DNA for the CDR3 is TGTGCCATCGGACTAGCGGGGAACAATGAGCAGTTCTTC.

This clone occurred many times. This CDR3 is also generated by other DNA sequences in the sample. V is TRBV9 and J is TRBJ1-1; D perhaps matches TRBD1 (6 bases). Germline assignment: CDR1 SGDLS and CDR2 YYNGEE. The CDR3 runs 15 residues. V dropped 2 bases and J dropped 0 bases, with 11 bases sitting between them. CDR3 residues: CASSVAGALNTEAFF. The DNA of the CDR3 is TGTGCCAGCAGCGTGGCAGGGGCACTGAACACTGAAGCTTTCTTT.

The chain links TRBV11-2 to TRBJ2-5; D uncertain. This CDR3 has 12 residues. V lost 5 bases and J lost 4, with 8 bases in between. Germline CDR1 reads SGHAT; CDR2 reads FQNNGV. In DNA, the CDR3 is TGTGCCAGCAGCCCCCATAGAGAGACCCAGTACTTC. Translated, it gives CASSPHRETQYF.

The CDR3 loop is CASSLGSGRTDTQYF. CDR3 nucleotide sequence: TGTGCCAGCAGCTTGGGTAGCGGGAGAACAGATACGCAGTATTTT. The chain couples TRBV7-9 to TRBJ2-3; 9 bases fit TRBD2. From germline, CDR1 is SEHNR and CDR2 FQNEAQ (reference sequence). The V gene end was trimmed by 3 bases and the J gene end by 3 bases; junction bases not matched to a gene: 4. The CDR3 loop spans 15 amino acids.

The chain uses TRBV19 and TRBJ2-7; 11 bases agree with TRBD1. The CDR3 is made up of 15 amino acids. The ends lost 2 bases at V and 4 bases at J; junction bases unmatched: 4. Germline V gives CDR1 LNHDA, CDR2 SQIVND (reference sequence). The DNA of the CDR3 is TGTGCCAGTAGTATAACCGGGACAGGGGGTTACGAGCAGTACTTC. Protein sequence: CASSITGTGGYEQYF. Variable domain in full (rest from reference TRBV19 and TRBJ2-7): DGGITQSPKYLFRKEGQNVTLSCEQNLNHDAMYWYRQDPGQGLRLIYYSQIVNDFQKGDIAEGYSVSREKKESFPLTVTSAQKNPTAFYLCASSITGTGGYEQYFGPGTRLTVT.

The chain combines TRBV7-9 with TRBJ1-1; D is perhaps TRBD1 (6 bases). V shed 5 bases and J shed 4 bases, with 14 bases lying between them. This CDR3 is built from 14 residues. The germline V gene encodes CDR1 SEHNR and CDR2 FQNEAQ (reference sequence). CDR3 protein: CASSPGGSSTEAFF. The CDR3 DNA is TGTGCCAGCAGCCCGGGGGGCAGCAGCACTGAAGCTTTCTTT.

In its sample, this clone was seen a few times. V gene TRBV7-8 combines with J gene TRBJ2-1, with 7 nucleotides matching TRBD2. The germline V gene has CDR1 SGHVS and CDR2 FQNEAQ. Trimming removed 3 bases from V and 4 bases from J; junction bases left unmatched: 6. CDR3 length: 15 residues. The CDR3 nucleotides read TGTGCCAGCAGCTTGGAGAGGCGGGGGTACAATGAGCAGTTCTTC. As protein: CASSLERRGYNEQFF.

The chain combines TRBV7-9 with TRBJ2-3, with a possible D match to TRBD2 (6 bases). The germline V gene has CDR1 SEHNR and CDR2 FQNEAQ (reference sequence). The CDR3 loop spans 15 amino acids. Trimming pared 1 base from V and 2 bases from J, leaving 10 bases between. The DNA of the CDR3 is TGTGCCAGCAGCTTAGGGGGACTGTACACAGATACGCAGTATTTT. It codes for CASSLGGLYTDTQYF.

V and J are TRBV5-1 and TRBJ2-7; TRBD1 matches 10 bases. Per the germline V gene, CDR1 is SGHRS and CDR2 is YFSETQ. CDR3 length equals 14 residues. V shed 2 bases and J 2 bases; nucleotides not matched to a gene: 1. CDR3 loop: CASSLGTGAYEQYF. In DNA form, the CDR3 reads TGCGCCAGCAGCTTAGGGACAGGGGCCTACGAGCAGTACTTC.

J is TRBJ2-2 and V is TRBV28; 8 bases agree with TRBD2. J was trimmed by 0 bases and V by 3 bases; bases with no gene match: 9. Germline V gene sequence: CDR1 MDHEN, CDR2 SYDVKM. The CDR3 is made up of 18 amino acids. CDR3 bases: TGTGCCAGCAGTTTCATTGCCGGGGGGGGTTCGAACACCGGGGAGCTGTTTTTT. Translation gives CASSFIAGGGSNTGELFF. The full variable domain, completed using reference TRBV28 and TRBJ2-2, is DVKVTQSSRYLVKRTGEKVFLECVQDMDHENMFWYRQDPGLGLRLIYFSYDVKMKEKGDIPEGYSVSREKKERFSLILESASTNQTSMYLCASSFIAGGGSNTGELFFGEGSRLTVL.

This chain uses TRBV29-1 with TRBJ1-4, with 9 bases fitting TRBD1. CDR1 is SQVTM and CDR2 is ANQGSEA in the germline V gene. The length of the CDR3 is 14 residues. V lost 6 bases, J lost 6 bases, and 8 bases stayed unmatched. The CDR3 DNA is TGCAGCGTGGCCTTGACAGGGGGGTATGAAAAACTGTTTTTT. This sequence encodes CSVALTGGYEKLFF.

This clone was seen once. V gene TRBV5-4 combines with J gene TRBJ2-3, with TRBD2 identical over 9 bases. The V and J ends lost 5 bases and 0 bases, in that order; junction bases with no gene match: 10. The CDR3 runs to 17 residues. CDR1 SGHNT and CDR2 YYREEE come from the germline V gene (reference sequence). CDR3 sequence (DNA): TGTGCCAGCAGGGGGGTGGCGGGAGGGCCGAGCACAGATACGCAGTATTTT. Translating gives CASRGVAGGPSTDTQYF. Complete variable domain (other parts from reference TRBV5-4 and TRBJ2-3): ETGVTQSPTHLIKTRGQQVTLRCSSQSGHNTVSWYQQALGQGPQFIFQYYREEENGRGNFPPRFSGLQFPNYSSELNVNALELDDSALYLCASRGVAGGPSTDTQYFGPGTRLTVL.

V gene TRBV11-2 combines with J gene TRBJ2-7; 8 positions match TRBD2. CDR3 length equals 14 residues. Per germline, CDR1 SGHAT and CDR2 FQNNGV. The V and J ends lost 4 bases and 5 bases, in that order; junction bases with no gene match: 7. The CDR3 bases are TGTGCCAGCAGCTCCGGGACTAGTCGCGACGAGCAGTACTTC. Its translation is CASSSGTSRDEQYF.

The chain couples TRBV25-1 to TRBJ1-1; TRBD1 might be the D (5 bases). The CDR3 is made up of 14 amino acids. V was clipped by 4 bases and J by 10 bases, with 19 bases between them. Germline V CDR1 and CDR2: MGHDK, SYGVNS. CDR3 loop: CASSAARGSRRAFF. The CDR3 coding sequence is TGTGCCAGCAGTGCCGCCCGGGGGTCCCGGAGAGCTTTCTTT.

The CDR3: CASSLGTSPDTQYF. The CDR3 DNA follows: TGTGCCAGCAGCTTGGGGACTAGTCCAGATACGCAGTATTTT. The rearrangement links TRBV7-3 to TRBJ2-3, with TRBD2 identical over 8 bases. J gave up 4 bases and V 3 bases, and 3 bases lay outside the gene matches. CDR1 and CDR2 (germline): SGHTA, FQGTGA. The length of the CDR3 is 14 residues.

This sequence joins TRBV18 and TRBJ1-5; tentative D call: TRBD1 (5 bases). CDR1 is KGHSH and CDR2 is LQKENI in the germline V gene. V lost 4 bases, J lost 10 bases, and 14 bases lay in between. The CDR3 spans 13 residues. The CDR3 is CASSQTKGEPQHF. CDR3 sequence (DNA): TGTGCCAGCTCACAGACAAAAGGGGAACCCCAGCATTTT.

With respect to this clone: At the DNA level, this CDR3 is encoded by other sequences in the same sample as well. This chain connects TRBV30 to TRBJ1-5; the D is unclear. The CDR3 has 14 amino acids. Per the germline V gene, CDR1 is GTSNPN and CDR2 is SVGIG (reference sequence). V dropped 0 bases and J dropped 2 bases, with 8 bases sitting between them. The CDR3: CAWSVPGGNQPQHF. CDR3 in DNA: TGTGCCTGGAGTGTACCGGGTGGCAATCAGCCCCAGCATTTT.

The chain uses TRBV19 and TRBJ1-5; weak D call: TRBD1 (5 bases). The V and J ends lost 6 bases and 6 bases respectively, with 12 bases between them. CDR1 is LNHDA, CDR2 SQIVND, per germline (reference sequence). The CDR3 extends over 13 amino acids. CDR3 sequence: CASRSGGIQPQHF. The CDR3 DNA follows: TGTGCCAGTAGGTCGGGGGGTATTCAGCCCCAGCATTTT.